These 3 T cell receptor beta chains came from one sample sequenced in a study of neurological immune-mediated disorders. In TCRdb, the 5' RACE reads were re-called with MiXCR into one record per CDR3 protein. The sample holds about 70,000 distinct CDR3 sequences, 3.2% seen once. Sequenced: PBMCs. Source of these receptors: a woman aged 50 to 60 with multiple sclerosis.

In this sample, this clonotype turned up many times. The genes are TRBV29-1 and TRBJ2-3, with 8 bases identical to TRBD1. CDR1 and CDR2 (germline): SQVTM, ANQGSEA. CDR3 length: 13 amino acids. V lost 8 bases to trimming and J lost 2 bases; unmatched junction nucleotides: 6. CDR3 DNA: TGCAGCTTAAAGACAGGGGTCACAGATACGCAGTATTTT. This gives the protein CSLKTGVTDTQYF.

The sample holds many counts of this clonotype. In DNA, the CDR3 is TGTGCCAGCAGTTCCTCGGGGTTAGATACGCAGTATTTT. It codes for CASSSSGLDTQYF. This chain connects TRBV6-5 to TRBJ2-3, with D tentatively TRBD2 (5 bases). The CDR3 has 13 amino acids. V was cut by 4 bases and J by 5 bases, with 10 bases left in between. Germline assignment: CDR1 MNHEY and CDR2 SVGAGI.

This clonotype was detected ten times or more. V usage is TRBV6-5 and J usage is TRBJ2-1; 8 bases fit TRBD1. V lost 4 bases and J lost 14; bases outside the gene matches: 7. The CDR3 covers 12 residues. Germline-derived CDR1 and CDR2 are MNHEY and SVGAGI. The CDR3 sequence is CASSSLQGVEFF. In DNA, the CDR3 is TGTGCCAGCAGTTCTTTACAGGGGGTTGAGTTCTTC.